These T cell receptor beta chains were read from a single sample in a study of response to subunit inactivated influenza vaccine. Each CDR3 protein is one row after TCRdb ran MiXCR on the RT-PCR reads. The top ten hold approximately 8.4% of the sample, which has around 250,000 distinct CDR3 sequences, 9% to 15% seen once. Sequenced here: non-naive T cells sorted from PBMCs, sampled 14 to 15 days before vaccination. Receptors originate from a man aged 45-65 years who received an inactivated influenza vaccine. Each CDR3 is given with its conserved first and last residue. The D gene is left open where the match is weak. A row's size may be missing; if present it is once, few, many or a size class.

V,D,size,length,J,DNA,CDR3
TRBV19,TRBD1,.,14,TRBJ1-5,TGTGCCAGTAGATACCAGGGGGCCAATCAGCCCCAGCATTTT,CASRYQGANQPQHF
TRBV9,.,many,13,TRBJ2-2,TGTGCCAGCAGCGTAGAAGGCATCGGGGAGCTGTTTTTT,CASSVEGIGELFF
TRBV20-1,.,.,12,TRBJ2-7,TGCAGTGCTACGCCGGGGAGCTACGAGCAGTACTTC,CSATPGSYEQYF
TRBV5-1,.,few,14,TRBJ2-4,TGCGCCAGCAGTATAGGGGAGGCCAAAAACATTCAGTACTTC,CASSIGEAKNIQYF
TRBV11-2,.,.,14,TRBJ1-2,TGTGCCAGCAGCTTACAGGAATCGTCGTTTGGCTACACCTTC,CASSLQESSFGYTF
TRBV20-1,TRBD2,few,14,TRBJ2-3,TGCAGTGCTTTACTAGCGGGAGTTGCAGATACGCAGTATTTT,CSALLAGVADTQYF
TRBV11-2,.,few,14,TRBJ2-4,TGTGCCAGCAGCTCCCGGATCACCAAAAACATTCAGTACTTC,CASSSRITKNIQYF
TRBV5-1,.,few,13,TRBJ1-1,TGCGCCAGCAGCTTGGAGGGCCAGGGTGGAGCTTTCTTT,CASSLEGQGGAFF
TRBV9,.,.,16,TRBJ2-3,TGTGCCAGCAGCGTTACGGAGGACACTAGCACAGATACGCAGTATTTT,CASSVTEDTSTDTQYF
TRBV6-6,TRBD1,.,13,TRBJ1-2,TGTGCCAGCAGTTACGGGACAGGGGTTGGCTACACCTTC,CASSYGTGVGYTF
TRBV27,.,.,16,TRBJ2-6,TGTGCCAGCAGGAGAGTTGGGACGGCTGGGGCCAACGTCCTGACTTTC,CASRRVGTAGANVLTF
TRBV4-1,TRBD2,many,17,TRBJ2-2,TGCGCCAGCAGCCAAGATAGTCCTAGCGGGGGCACCGGGGAGCTGTTTTTT,CASSQDSPSGGTGELFF
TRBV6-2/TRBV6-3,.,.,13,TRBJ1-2,TGTGCCAGCAGTTACCCGGACAGCATCGGCTACACCTTC,CASSYPDSIGYTF
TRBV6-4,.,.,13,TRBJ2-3,TGTGCCAGCAGCAAGGGAGAGTCAGATACGCAGTATTTT,CASSKGESDTQYF
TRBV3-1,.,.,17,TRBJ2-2,TGTGCCAGCAGCTCAACAAGGGGAACTAGTGGCGCCGGGGAGCTGTTTTTT,CASSSTRGTSGAGELFF
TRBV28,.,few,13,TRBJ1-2,TGTGCCAGCAGTTTGTTAAGGGACAATGGCTACACCTTC,CASSLLRDNGYTF
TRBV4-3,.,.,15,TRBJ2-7,TGCGCCAGCAGCCAAGAGGTGCGGGGAGACTACGAGCAGTACTTC,CASSQEVRGDYEQYF
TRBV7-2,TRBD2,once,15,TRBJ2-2,TGTGCCAGCAGCTTAGAAGCGGGAGGGCCCGGGGAGCTGTTTTTT,CASSLEAGGPGELFF
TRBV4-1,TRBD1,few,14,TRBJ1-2,TGCGCCAGCAGCGTCGGGACAGGCCTCTATGGCTACACCTTC,CASSVGTGLYGYTF
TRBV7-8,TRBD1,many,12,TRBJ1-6,TGTGCCAGCAGCGTCGGGACAGCTAACCTCCACTTT,CASSVGTANLHF
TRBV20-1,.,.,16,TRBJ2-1,TGCAGTGCTAGAAAGGCGGGACTGAACTTTAACAATGAGCAGTTCTTC,CSARKAGLNFNNEQFF
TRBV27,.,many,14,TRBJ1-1,TGTGCCAGCAGTTTATCTATTCTGAACACTGAAGCTTTCTTT,CASSLSILNTEAFF
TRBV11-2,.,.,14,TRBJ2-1,TGTGCCAGCAGCTTAGTCGGTAGGGGCAATGAGCAGTTCTTC,CASSLVGRGNEQFF
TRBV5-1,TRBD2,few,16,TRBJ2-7,TGCGCCAGCAGCTTGGGGACTAGCGGGAGGATATACGAGCAGTACTTC,CASSLGTSGRIYEQYF
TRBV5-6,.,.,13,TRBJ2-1,TGTGCCAGCAGCTTGGCAACCCCCGGGGAGCAGTTCTTC,CASSLATPGEQFF
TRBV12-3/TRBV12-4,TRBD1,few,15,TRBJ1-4,TGTGCCAGCAGTCTTGGACAGGGGTCGGTTGAAAAAATGTTTTTT,CASSLGQGSVEKMFF
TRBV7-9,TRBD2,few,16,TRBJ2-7,TGTGCCAGCAGCTTATGGCTAGCGGGAGAGAGGTACGAGCAGTACTTC,CASSLWLAGERYEQYF